The 21 T cell receptor beta chains reported below all come from one sample, sequenced in a study of blood T cell repertoires in COVID-19. Libraries were prepared by immunoSEQ multiplex PCR; TCRdb keeps only in-frame clonotypes and omits some of them. The repertoire holds 90,000 to 130,000 clones, with 75% to 85% as singletons. The source material was peripheral blood. The receptor source for this set is an older woman with acute or convalescent COVID-19.

J is TRBJ2-1 and V is TRBV5-4, with 8 bases fitting TRBD1. This CDR3 has 15 residues. J was trimmed by 5 bases and V by 0 bases; bases with no gene match: 4. In germline, CDR1 is SGHNT, CDR2 YYREEE (reference sequence). As DNA, the CDR3 is TGTGCCAGCAGCTTGGACAGGGGGGACGACAATGAGCAGTTCTTC. Translation: CASSLDRGDDNEQFF.

The rearrangement links TRBV19 to TRBJ2-2; no definite D call. V gave up 1 base and J gave up 5 bases, with 8 bases separating them. CDR1 and CDR2 (germline): LNHDA, SQIVND (reference sequence). The CDR3 runs to 14 residues. The CDR3: CASSIVPRTGELFF. The CDR3 DNA reads TGTGCCAGTAGTATAGTTCCGCGTACCGGGGAGCTGTTTTTT.

This rearrangement joins TRBV9 to TRBJ2-3; D remains unclear. Germline loops: CDR1 SGDLS, CDR2 YYNGEE. The CDR3 runs 12 residues. Trimming removed 0 bases at V and 6 bases at J, with 5 bases between. The CDR3 nucleotides read TGTGCCAGCAGCGTAGAACGGGATACGCAGTATTTT. The encoded protein is CASSVERDTQYF.

The chain joins TRBV7-2 to TRBJ2-7; D perhaps matches TRBD2 (6 bases). This CDR3 is built from 15 residues. The V gene lost 1 base and the J gene lost 3 bases, with 13 bases spanning the gap. CDR1 is SGHTA and CDR2 is FQGNSA in the germline V gene. CDR3 bases: TGTGCCAGCAGCTTAGGGGGAGGAGGAGGCTACGAGCAGTACTTC. This sequence encodes CASSLGGGGGYEQYF.

The chain employs TRBV6-5 and TRBJ1-6; D unclear. Germline CDR1 and CDR2: MNHEY and SVGAGI. Trimming pared 7 bases from V and 7 bases from J, leaving 8 bases between. This CDR3 has 12 amino acids. CDR3 coding DNA: TGTGCCAGCACCCGGTGGAATTCACCCCTCCACTTT. Amino acid sequence: CASTRWNSPLHF.

The chain has TRBV18 and TRBJ2-1; maybe TRBD1 (5 bases). The V end was cut by 0 bases, the J end by 4 bases, with 10 bases between. This CDR3 comprises 15 residues. Per germline, CDR1 KGHSH and CDR2 LQKENI. The DNA for the CDR3 is TGTGCCAGCTCACCACCTCACGACAGATACAATGAGCAGTTCTTC. Amino acids: CASSPPHDRYNEQFF.

The chain recombines TRBV4-1 with TRBJ1-1; TRBD1 agrees at 7 bases. This CDR3 has 13 amino acids. CDR1 and CDR2 from the germline V gene are MGHRA and YSYEKL. V gave up 6 bases and J gave up 6 bases; unmatched junction bases: 7. As DNA, the CDR3 is TGCGCCAGCAGTAGACAGGGCGGGTCTGAAGCTTTCTTT. Its protein is CASSRQGGSEAFF.

The chain combines TRBV7-6 with TRBJ2-3; 7 bases match TRBD2. V gave up 5 bases and J gave up 4 bases; unmatched junction bases: 21. The CDR3 extends over 19 amino acids. Per the germline V gene, CDR1 is SGHVS and CDR2 is FNYEAQ. Here the CDR3 reads CASSPSMLRSGLRPDTQYF. In DNA form, the CDR3 reads TGTGCCAGCAGCCCTAGCATGCTTAGGTCGGGACTAAGGCCAGATACGCAGTATTTT.

This clone was detected only a few times. The V call is TRBV5-6, the J call TRBJ1-6; D gene uncertain. Germline V gives CDR1 SGHDT, CDR2 YYEEEE. The CDR3 is 14 amino acids. V gave up 0 bases and J gave up 3 bases, with 4 bases separating them. In nucleotides, the CDR3 is TGTGCCAGCAGCTTGGACAGCTATAATTCACCCCTCCACTTT. Translated, it gives CASSLDSYNSPLHF.

The CDR3 spells CASSPDRAWGYGYTF. The CDR3 DNA reads TGTGCCAGCAGTCCGGACAGGGCCTGGGGCTATGGCTACACCTTC. The chain carries TRBV5-6 and TRBJ1-2, with 8 bases lining up with TRBD1. The V gene end was trimmed by 5 bases and the J gene end by 4 bases; junction bases not matched to a gene: 10. The CDR3 spans 15 residues. The V gene's germline CDR1 is SGHDT and CDR2 YYEEEE.

This clone has a handful of counts. The chain joins TRBV5-1 to TRBJ1-1; D unclear. Between the trimmed V and J ends, which lost 0 bases and 4 bases, there was a span of 10 bases. CDR1 is SGHRS and CDR2 is YFSETQ in the germline V gene. This CDR3 has 14 amino acids. The CDR3 DNA reads TGCGCCAGCAGCTTGGACTTCCGCGGCACTGAAGCTTTCTTT. Translating gives CASSLDFRGTEAFF.

This chain links TRBV18 with TRBJ1-1; TRBD1 agrees at 8 bases. In germline, CDR1 is KGHSH, CDR2 LQKENI. This CDR3 region has 16 residues. V lost 5 bases to trimming and J lost 1 base; unmatched junction nucleotides: 9. The chain's CDR3 is CASSSDRAMGNTEAFF. The CDR3 DNA follows: TGTGCCAGCTCATCGGACAGGGCAATGGGGAACACTGAAGCTTTCTTT.

This sequence joins TRBV7-3 and TRBJ1-6, with a tentative D call TRBD1 (5 bases). The CDR3 consists of 16 residues. The V gene's germline CDR1 is SGHTA and CDR2 FQGTGA. The V and J ends lost 2 bases and 6 bases respectively, with 14 bases between them. In DNA, the CDR3 is TGTGCCAGCAGCTTACGCCCGGCAGGGCTTAATTCACCCCTCCACTTT. Protein product: CASSLRPAGLNSPLHF.

The rearrangement links TRBV9 to TRBJ1-2; D may be TRBD1 (5 bases). CDR1 and CDR2 from the germline V gene are SGDLS and YYNGEE. V lost 4 bases to trimming and J lost 8 bases, with 24 bases between them. The CDR3 is 16 amino acids. The CDR3 bases are TGTGCCAGCAGCCCCGGTCGGACCTTCACGTCAGGGGGCTACACCTTC. Its translation is CASSPGRTFTSGGYTF.

This clone appeared once. The chain carries TRBV6-2 or TRBV6-3 and TRBJ1-2; D gene unclear. The CDR3 is 12 residues long. Germline V gives CDR1 MNHEY, CDR2 SVGEGT. Trimming shortened V by 2 bases and J by 3 bases, and 4 bases separated the two germline ends. CDR3 protein: CASSYGHYGYTF. The CDR3, as DNA: TGTGCCAGCAGTTACGGGCACTATGGCTACACCTTC.

This chain links TRBV2 with TRBJ2-7; 9 nucleotides line up with TRBD1. There are 14 residues in the CDR3. CDR1 and CDR2 (germline): SNHLY, FYNNEI. Unmatched junction bases numbered 8, after V lost 7 bases and J lost 4 bases. The CDR3 loop is CASNPGQGLYEQYF. The CDR3 DNA sequence: TGTGCCAGCAACCCGGGACAGGGTCTTTACGAGCAGTACTTC.

This clone was detected only once. The chain carries TRBV3-1 (or the pseudogene TRBV3-2) and TRBJ2-5; 10 bases are shared with TRBD1. V shed 8 bases, J shed 4 bases, and the junction held 7 bases outside the gene matches. The germline gives CDR1 LGHDT, CDR2 YNNKEL (reference sequence). The CDR3 loop spans 14 amino acids. CDR3 bases: TGTGCCAGCGGGAGACAGGGGGCAGGAGAGACCCAGTACTTC. Translation: CASGRQGAGETQYF.

CDR3 bases: TGTGCCAGCAGTTACCTGCGGACAGGGGGTTCACCCCTCCACTTT. Residues: CASSYLRTGGSPLHF. The chain joins TRBV6-5 to TRBJ1-6; 10 bases fit TRBD1. Trimming at V came to 2 bases and at J to 9 bases, leaving 4 bases not matched to a gene. This CDR3 region has 15 residues. CDR1 MNHEY and CDR2 SVGAGI come from the germline V gene.

The rearrangement uses TRBV21-1 and TRBJ1-6; the table's D call TRBD1 went unverified against the DNA. TRBV21-1 is classified as a pseudogene. The CDR3 is 17 residues long. CDR3 region: CASSKVGGQGRCSPLHF. The CDR3 bases are TGTGCCAGCAGCAAAGTTGGAGGACAGGGGCGCTGTTCACCCCTCCACTTT.

This chain links TRBV2 with TRBJ2-7; TRBD1 might be the D (6 bases). CDR3 length: 15 amino acids. The germline V and J ends were trimmed by 3 bases and 3 bases, with 15 bases remaining between them. Germline-derived CDR1 and CDR2 are SNHLY and FYNNEI. The CDR3 DNA sequence: TGTGCCAGCAGTGAGGCCGGGACAAGGGACTACGAGCAGTACTTC. Protein product: CASSEAGTRDYEQYF.

This chain connects TRBV27 to TRBJ1-3, with D hard to call. In germline, CDR1 is MNHEY, CDR2 SMNVEV (reference sequence). V dropped 8 bases and J dropped 4 bases, with 15 bases sitting between them. This CDR3 has 14 amino acids. CDR3 nucleotide sequence: TGTGCCAGCCGTTCGTCTTACCGGGGAAACACCATATATTTT. Translating gives CASRSSYRGNTIYF.